The TCR beta chain under discussion was sequenced for a study of technical replicates of blood from a handful of donors. The repertoire was sequenced with immunoSEQ multiplex PCR; TCRdb's copy has only in-frame clones and lacks some. The sample lists over 55,000 clones, approximately 83% seen once, with 5.1% in the top ten. The germline V and J ends were trimmed by 0 bases and 2 bases, with 15 bases remaining between them. Germline CDR1 is LGHNA and CDR2 is YSLEER. CDR3 length equals 17 residues. The clonotype originates from a human donor in good health. Some clones in this sample may be carry-over from other donors' samples. The genes are TRBV4-3 and TRBJ2-3; D gene ambiguous. Sequenced input: PBMCs. CDR3 DNA: TGCGCCAGCAGCCAAGATGGCCCAGTCAGTTACACAGATACGCAGTATTTT. Translated: CASSQDGPVSYTDTQYF.